These 26 T cell receptor beta chains were sequenced from one sample in a study of T cell responses to AZD1222 COVID-19 vaccine. Profiling relied on immunoSEQ multiplex PCR, and the TCRdb table lists in-frame clones only, not all of them. This table holds about 120,000 clones, roughly 90% found once. This sample comprised peripheral blood, obtained 28 days after the second AZD1222 dose. The origin of the receptors is an adult who received the AZD1222 COVID-19 vaccine.

The chain combines TRBV24-1 with TRBJ2-2; TRBD1 might be the D (5 bases). The germline V gene encodes CDR1 KGHDR and CDR2 SFDVKD. This CDR3 spans 16 amino acids. With 0 bases removed from V and 5 bases from J, the gap between germline ends came to 12 bases. CDR3 DNA sequence: TGTGCCACCAGTGATTTGAGGGGAAAGGGAACCGGGGAGCTGTTTTTT. It translates to CATSDLRGKGTGELFF.

This chain connects TRBV6-6 to TRBJ1-1; TRBD1 matches at 10 bases. The CDR3 spans 14 residues. Trimming at V came to 7 bases and at J to 8 bases, leaving 10 bases not matched to a gene. Germline V CDR1 and CDR2: MNHNY, SVGAGI (reference sequence). The DNA for the CDR3 is TGTGCCAGCAACTCCGGGACAGGGGTTTTAGAAGCTTTCTTT. Its protein is CASNSGTGVLEAFF.

V and J are TRBV6-1 and TRBJ1-5, with D possibly TRBD1 on 5 matching bases. The CDR3 runs 15 residues. V lost 0 bases and J lost 5, with 11 bases in between. Germline V gene data show CDR1 as MNHNS and CDR2 as SASEGT. CDR3 sequence reads: CASSEALNRHQPQHF. The DNA of the CDR3 is TGTGCCAGCAGTGAAGCGCTCAACAGGCATCAGCCCCAGCATTTT.

The genes are TRBV5-1 and TRBJ2-1; TRBD2 aligns across 9 bases. The J segment lost 2 bases and the V segment lost 1 base, leaving 16 bases of the junction unmatched. The CDR3 is 20 amino acids. Germline V gene data show CDR1 as SGHRS and CDR2 as YFSETQ. The CDR3, as DNA: TGCGCCAGCAGCTTGCATGGTAGCGGGGGCTTAATAAAGACCTACAATGAGCAGTTCTTC. Translated: CASSLHGSGGLIKTYNEQFF.

CDR3 sequence reads: CASWRTGQNYGYTF. Here the CDR3 DNA reads TGTGCCAGCTGGCGAACAGGTCAGAACTATGGCTACACCTTC. The chain uses TRBV14 and TRBJ1-2; a weak D match, TRBD1 (5 bases). The CDR3 is made up of 14 amino acids. CDR1 is SGHDN and CDR2 is FVKESK in the germline V gene. V was cut by 8 bases and J by 2 bases, with 15 bases left in between.

The rearrangement uses TRBV5-1 and TRBJ2-3; D may be TRBD2 (6 bases). Germline V gene lookup returns CDR1 SGHRS and CDR2 YFSETQ. V was trimmed by 0 bases and J by 2 bases, leaving 13 bases between them. The CDR3 has 16 residues. As DNA, the CDR3 is TGCGCCAGCAGCTTGGAGGGGCTAGCGTACACAGATACGCAGTATTTT. Protein sequence: CASSLEGLAYTDTQYF.

The chain couples TRBV27 to TRBJ2-5, with TRBD2 matching over 14 bases. Losses at the gene ends were 5 bases for V and 1 base for J; bases not matched to a gene: 9. There are 18 residues in the CDR3. The V gene's germline CDR1 is MNHEY and CDR2 SMNVEV (reference sequence). The CDR3 nucleotides are TGTGCCAGCAGTCCCCGGGGACTAGCGGGAGCCACCCAAGAGACCCAGTACTTC. As protein: CASSPRGLAGATQETQYF.

The CDR3 here is CASREGTNTGELFF. The CDR3 nucleotides are TGTGCCAGTAGGGAGGGCACGAACACCGGGGAGCTGTTTTTT. The chain has TRBV19 and TRBJ2-2; TRBD2 might be the D (6 bases). Trimming stripped 6 bases from V and 0 bases from J, with 8 bases between. The CDR3 length is 14 residues. Germline loops: CDR1 LNHDA, CDR2 SQIVND (reference sequence). The full variable domain, its missing parts supplied by reference TRBV19 and TRBJ2-2, is DGGITQSPKYLFRKEGQNVTLSCEQNLNHDAMYWYRQDPGQGLRLIYYSQIVNDFQKGDIAEGYSVSREKKESFPLTVTSAQKNPTAFYLCASREGTNTGELFFGEGSRLTVL.

This chain links TRBV6-5 with TRBJ2-1; D unresolved. CDR1 is MNHEY and CDR2 is SVGAGI in the germline V gene. The CDR3 is made up of 13 amino acids. Trimming took off 3 bases at V and 7 bases at J, with 10 bases between the two ends. CDR3 residues: CASSYDGLNEQFF. Written as DNA, the CDR3 is TGTGCCAGCAGTTATGACGGGTTGAATGAGCAGTTCTTC.

The sample holds a few counts of this clone. The chain is built from TRBV10-1 and TRBJ2-3; 14 positions match TRBD2. This CDR3 contains 16 residues. With V trimmed by 6 bases and J by 6 bases, 8 bases remained unmatched. CDR1 and CDR2 from the germline V gene are WNHNN and SYGVQD (reference sequence). The CDR3 protein is CASSPGLAGGQDTQYF. In DNA, the CDR3 is TGCGCCAGCAGCCCTGGACTAGCGGGGGGACAGGATACGCAGTATTTT.

This clone was seen only once. The chain couples TRBV19 to TRBJ2-1; D may be TRBD1 (5 bases). This CDR3 comprises 15 residues. The germline V and J ends were trimmed by 6 bases and 3 bases, with 15 bases remaining between them. Germline V gives CDR1 LNHDA, CDR2 SQIVND (reference sequence). The CDR3 DNA reads TGTGCCAGTAGGCCGACAGAACTCGACTACAATGAGCAGTTCTTC. It yields the protein CASRPTELDYNEQFF.

V is TRBV6-5 and J is TRBJ1-2; 7 bases agree with TRBD1. This CDR3 comprises 13 residues. Germline V lookup: CDR1 MNHEY, CDR2 SVGAGI. V was clipped by 4 bases and J by 6 bases; unmatched bases: 5. The CDR3 spells CASSLATGNGYTF. Here the CDR3 DNA reads TGTGCCAGCAGTTTGGCGACAGGGAATGGCTACACCTTC.

The rearrangement links TRBV6-2 or TRBV6-3 to TRBJ2-7; the D gene is possibly TRBD2 (5 bases). Trimming stripped 6 bases from V and 4 bases from J, with 16 bases between. The length of the CDR3 is 14 residues. CDR1 is MNHEY and CDR2 is SVGEGT in the germline V gene. The DNA for the CDR3 is TGTGCCAGCAGCCACGCGGGCGCAACTTACGAGCAGTACTTC. It encodes CASSHAGATYEQYF.

The chain links TRBV6-4 to TRBJ1-2; the D is unclear. V was cut by 8 bases and J by 5 bases, with 21 bases left in between. The germline V gene has CDR1 MRHNA and CDR2 SNTAGT. There are 15 residues in the CDR3. CDR3 sequence: CASRLDFASGYGYTF. The CDR3 nucleotides are TGTGCCAGCCGGCTAGATTTTGCGAGTGGATATGGCTACACCTTC.

This clone was seen only a few times. The chain couples TRBV3-1 (or the pseudogene TRBV3-2) to TRBJ1-2; D possibly corresponds to TRBD1 (5 bases). The CDR3 sequence is 14 residues long. The V end was cut by 3 bases, the J end by 3 bases, with 11 bases between. Germline V gene data show CDR1 as LGHDT and CDR2 as YNNKEL (reference sequence). CDR3 residues: CASSHRGLDYGYTF. The CDR3 DNA reads TGTGCCAGCAGCCATAGGGGTCTTGACTATGGCTACACCTTC.

CDR3 protein: CASSLTSGSYEQYF. The CDR3 coding sequence is TGTGCCAGCAGTTTGACTAGCGGATCCTACGAGCAGTACTTC. V usage is TRBV27 and J usage is TRBJ2-7; 9 positions match TRBD2. In germline, CDR1 is MNHEY, CDR2 SMNVEV (reference sequence). CDR3 size: 14 residues. The V gene end was trimmed by 3 bases and the J gene end by 1 base; junction bases not matched to a gene: 1.

This chain connects TRBV11-3 to TRBJ2-1; D gene unclear. V was trimmed by 1 base and J by 5 bases, leaving 9 bases between them. Germline V gene data show CDR1 as SGHNT and CDR2 as YENEEA. The CDR3 has 14 residues. The CDR3, as DNA: TGTGCCAGCAGCTTAGGTCCGTTCGACAATGAGCAGTTCTTC. This codes for CASSLGPFDNEQFF.

The table lists this clone with a few counts. V is TRBV27 and J is TRBJ1-2; the D is unclear. Trimming left V 5 bases short and J 8 bases short, with 15 bases between. The CDR3 totals 13 residues. Germline V lookup: CDR1 MNHEY, CDR2 SMNVEV (reference sequence). CDR3 DNA sequence: TGTGCCAGCAGTCCAAGACTGGTGAACGGCTACACCTTC. Protein: CASSPRLVNGYTF.

J is TRBJ2-7 and V is TRBV5-1; TRBD1 matches 7 bases. Germline V gives CDR1 SGHRS, CDR2 YFSETQ. V dropped 4 bases and J dropped 1; count of bases not matched to a gene: 5. The CDR3 spans 14 residues. CDR3 nucleotide sequence: TGCGCCAGCAGCCTAGGGACAGCTTCCTACGAGCAGTACTTC. Its protein is CASSLGTASYEQYF.

The genes are TRBV7-2 and TRBJ1-5; D is ambiguous. Trimming left V 3 bases short and J 7 bases short, with 16 bases between. Germline CDR1 SGHTA, CDR2 FQGNSA. The CDR3 runs 15 residues. The CDR3 loop reads CASSLTASAGQPQHF. The CDR3 region has the DNA TGTGCCAGCAGCTTGACCGCGTCCGCTGGCCAGCCCCAGCATTTT.

The chain has TRBV6-5 and TRBJ1-1; perhaps TRBD1 as D (6 bases). There are 15 residues in the CDR3. V lost 6 bases, J lost 4 bases, and 18 bases lay in between. Germline CDR1 MNHEY, CDR2 SVGAGI. The CDR3 DNA sequence: TGTGCCAGCAGGGACCGTGGGGGAGGGGGCACTGAAGCTTTCTTT. Translation gives CASRDRGGGGTEAFF.

The J gene is TRBJ1-2, the V gene TRBV5-1; 7 bases align to TRBD1. V lost 4 bases to trimming and J lost 1 base; unmatched junction nucleotides: 4. Per the germline V gene, CDR1 is SGHRS and CDR2 is YFSETQ. This CDR3 has 14 amino acids. CDR3 protein: CASSRDRNNYGYTF. CDR3 DNA: TGCGCCAGCAGCCGGGACAGAAATAACTATGGCTACACCTTC. Filled out from reference TRBV5-1 and TRBJ1-2, the complete variable domain reads KAGVTQTPRYLIKTRGQQVTLSCSPISGHRSVSWYQQTPGQGLQFLFEYFSETQRNKGNFPGRFSGRQFSNSRSEMNVSTLELGDSALYLCASSRDRNNYGYTFGSGTRLTVV.

The chain recombines TRBV6-5 with TRBJ2-7; TRBD2 agrees at 7 bases. Looked up from germline, CDR1 is MNHEY and CDR2 is SVGAGI. CDR3 length: 13 amino acids. Trimming at V came to 1 base and at J to 5 bases, leaving 2 bases not matched to a gene. CDR3 region: CASSYLGGHEQYF. CDR3 nucleotides: TGTGCCAGCAGTTACTTGGGAGGGCACGAGCAGTACTTC.

This chain connects TRBV5-5 to TRBJ2-7; the D gene is possibly TRBD1 (5 bases). V lost 3 bases and J 2 bases, leaving 9 bases between the germline ends. Germline V gene data show CDR1 as SGHKS and CDR2 as YYEKEE (reference sequence). The CDR3 length is 13 residues. CDR3 region: CASSSLGAYEQYF. CDR3 nucleotide sequence: TGTGCCAGCAGCTCCCTAGGGGCCTACGAGCAGTACTTC.

The chain couples TRBV4-2 to TRBJ2-7; 10 bases agree with TRBD2. Germline CDR1 and CDR2: LGHNA and YNFKEQ. After removal of 1 base from V and 7 bases from J, the junction contained 7 bases not matched to a gene. The CDR3 covers 15 residues. CDR3 loop: CASSQVTSGTGEQYF. DNA for the CDR3: TGTGCCAGCAGCCAAGTAACTAGCGGGACTGGAGAGCAGTACTTC.

The chain is built from TRBV4-1 and TRBJ2-4, with D tentatively TRBD2 (5 bases). The V end lost 2 bases, the J end lost 2 bases, and 16 bases lay between the germline ends. CDR1 MGHRA and CDR2 YSYEKL come from the germline V gene. The CDR3 spans 17 residues. CDR3 nucleotide sequence: TGCGCCAGCAGCCAAACTTTTAGCGATCGGACCAAAAACATTCAGTACTTC. It translates to CASSQTFSDRTKNIQYF.